This entry features one TCR beta chain sequence. Original handling: How many nucleated cells were present was estimated from reference gene primer amplification. Generated by immunoSEQ multiplex PCR, the TCRdb table keeps only in-frame clones and is missing some. V and J calls and clone size come straight from that table; D and trimming were deduced from the DNA. This sample has some 120,000 clones, with about 77% found just once. V lost 4 bases, J lost 2 bases, and 9 bases stayed unmatched. CDR3 length: 16 residues. CDR1 SGHNT and CDR2 YYREEE come from the germline V gene (reference sequence). The entry originates in a study of blood T cell repertoires in COVID-19. At the level of the study: Sites across the United States, Italy and Spain contributed samples from acute and convalescent COVID-19. The analysed material was cDNA or gDNA that came from T cells, B-cell-depleted T cells, or PBMCs.

The chain uses TRBV5-4 and TRBJ2-5; 9 bases match TRBD2. The receptor was isolated from an elderly man with acute or convalescent COVID-19. Sequenced material: peripheral blood. CDR3 sequence: CASSQTGRGGQETQYF. In nucleotides, the CDR3 is TGTGCCAGCAGCCAGACAGGGCGGGGGGGTCAAGAGACCCAGTACTTC.